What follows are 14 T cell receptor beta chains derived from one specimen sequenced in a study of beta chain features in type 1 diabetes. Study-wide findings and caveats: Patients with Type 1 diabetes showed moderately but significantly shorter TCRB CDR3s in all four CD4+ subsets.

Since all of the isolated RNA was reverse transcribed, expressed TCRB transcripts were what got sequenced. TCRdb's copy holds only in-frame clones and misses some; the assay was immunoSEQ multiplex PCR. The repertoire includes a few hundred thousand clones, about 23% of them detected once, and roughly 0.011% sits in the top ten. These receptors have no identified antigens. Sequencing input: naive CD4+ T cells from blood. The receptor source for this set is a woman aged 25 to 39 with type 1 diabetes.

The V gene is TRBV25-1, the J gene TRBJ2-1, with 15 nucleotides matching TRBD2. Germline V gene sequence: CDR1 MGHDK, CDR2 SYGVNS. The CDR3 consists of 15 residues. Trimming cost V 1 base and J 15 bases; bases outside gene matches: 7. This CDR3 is CASSEWGLAGGRRFF. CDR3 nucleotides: TGTGCCAGCAGTGAATGGGGACTAGCGGGGGGTCGGCGGTTCTTC.

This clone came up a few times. CDR3 coding DNA: TGTGCCAGCAGTCCAACTAGCGGGGAGACCCAGTACTTC. This encodes CASSPTSGETQYF. This chain joins TRBV27 and TRBJ2-5, with 9 positions matching TRBD2. Trimming took 5 bases from V and 5 from J; bases not matched to a gene: 3. Germline lookup yields CDR1 MNHEY and CDR2 SMNVEV (reference sequence). CDR3 length: 13 amino acids.

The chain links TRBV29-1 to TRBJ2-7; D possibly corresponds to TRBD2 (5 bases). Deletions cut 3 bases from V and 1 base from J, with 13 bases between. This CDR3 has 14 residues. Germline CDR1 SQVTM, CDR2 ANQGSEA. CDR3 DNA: TGCAGCGTTGATGTGGTAGGGAGTTCCTACGAGCAGTACTTC. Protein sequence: CSVDVVGSSYEQYF.

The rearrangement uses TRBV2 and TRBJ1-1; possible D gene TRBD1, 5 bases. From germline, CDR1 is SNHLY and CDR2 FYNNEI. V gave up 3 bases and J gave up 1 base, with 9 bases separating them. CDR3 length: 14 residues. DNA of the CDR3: TGTGCCAGCAGTGAGGCGGGACCGAACACTGAAGCTTTCTTT. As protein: CASSEAGPNTEAFF.

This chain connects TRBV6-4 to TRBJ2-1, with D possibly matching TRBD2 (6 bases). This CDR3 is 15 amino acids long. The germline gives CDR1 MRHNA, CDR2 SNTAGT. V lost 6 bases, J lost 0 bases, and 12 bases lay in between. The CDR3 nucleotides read TGTGCCAGCAGCCTCGACGGGAGCTCCTACAATGAGCAGTTCTTC. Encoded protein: CASSLDGSSYNEQFF.

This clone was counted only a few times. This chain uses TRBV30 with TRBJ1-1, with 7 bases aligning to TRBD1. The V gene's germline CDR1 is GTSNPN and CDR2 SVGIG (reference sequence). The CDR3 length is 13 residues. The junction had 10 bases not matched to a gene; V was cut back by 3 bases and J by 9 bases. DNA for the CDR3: TGTGCCTGGAGGCTCCGGGACAGTAGTAAAGCTTTCTTT. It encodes CAWRLRDSSKAFF.

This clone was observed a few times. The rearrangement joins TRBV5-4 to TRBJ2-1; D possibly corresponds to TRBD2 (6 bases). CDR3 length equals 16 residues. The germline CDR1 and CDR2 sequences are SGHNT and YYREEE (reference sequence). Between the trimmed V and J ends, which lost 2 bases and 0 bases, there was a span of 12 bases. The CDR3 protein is CASSFGGGLSYNEQFF. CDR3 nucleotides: TGTGCCAGCAGCTTCGGGGGAGGCCTCTCCTACAATGAGCAGTTCTTC.

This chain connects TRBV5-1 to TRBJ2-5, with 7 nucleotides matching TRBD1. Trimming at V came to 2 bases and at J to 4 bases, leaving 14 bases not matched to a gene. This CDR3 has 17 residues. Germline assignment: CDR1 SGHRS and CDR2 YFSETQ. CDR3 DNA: TGCGCCAGCAGCTTAGGACAGGTCTTGGGTTTACGAGAGACCCAGTACTTC. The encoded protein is CASSLGQVLGLRETQYF.

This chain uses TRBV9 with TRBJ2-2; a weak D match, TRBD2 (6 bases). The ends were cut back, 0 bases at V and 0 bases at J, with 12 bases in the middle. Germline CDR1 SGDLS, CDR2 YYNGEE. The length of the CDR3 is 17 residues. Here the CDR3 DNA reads TGTGCCAGCAGCGTAGATACGGGACTTCCGAACACCGGGGAGCTGTTTTTT. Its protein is CASSVDTGLPNTGELFF.

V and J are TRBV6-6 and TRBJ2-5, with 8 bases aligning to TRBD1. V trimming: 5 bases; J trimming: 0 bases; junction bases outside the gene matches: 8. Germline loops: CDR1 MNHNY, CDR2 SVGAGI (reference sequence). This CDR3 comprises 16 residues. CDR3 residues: CASSPWTGTYQETQYF. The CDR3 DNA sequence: TGTGCCAGCAGTCCTTGGACAGGGACGTACCAAGAGACCCAGTACTTC.

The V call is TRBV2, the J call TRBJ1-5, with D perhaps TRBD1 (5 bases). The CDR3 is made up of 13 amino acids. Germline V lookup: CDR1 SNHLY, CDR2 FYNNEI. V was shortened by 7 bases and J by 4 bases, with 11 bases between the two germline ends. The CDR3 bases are TGTGCCAGCAAAGGGACTGAGAATCAGCCCCAGCATTTT. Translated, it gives CASKGTENQPQHF.

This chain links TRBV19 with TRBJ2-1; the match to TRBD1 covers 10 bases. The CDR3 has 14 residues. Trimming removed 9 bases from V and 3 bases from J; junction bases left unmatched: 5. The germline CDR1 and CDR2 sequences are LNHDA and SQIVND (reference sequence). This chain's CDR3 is CASSGTGVYNEQFF. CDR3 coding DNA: TGTGCCAGCTCCGGGACAGGGGTCTACAATGAGCAGTTCTTC.

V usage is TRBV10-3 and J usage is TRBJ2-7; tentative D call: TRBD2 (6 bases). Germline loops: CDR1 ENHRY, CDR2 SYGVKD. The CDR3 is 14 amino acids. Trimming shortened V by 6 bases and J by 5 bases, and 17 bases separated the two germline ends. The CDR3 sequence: CAISPRDSTNEQYF. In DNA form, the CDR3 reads TGTGCCATCAGCCCCCGGGACTCAACGAACGAGCAGTACTTC.

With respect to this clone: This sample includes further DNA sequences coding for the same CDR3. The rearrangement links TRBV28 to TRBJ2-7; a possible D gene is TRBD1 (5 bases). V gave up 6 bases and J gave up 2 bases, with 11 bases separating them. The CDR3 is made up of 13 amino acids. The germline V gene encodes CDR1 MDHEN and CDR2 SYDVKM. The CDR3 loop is CASRSDTTYEQYF. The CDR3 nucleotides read TGTGCCAGCAGATCGGACACAACCTACGAGCAGTACTTC.